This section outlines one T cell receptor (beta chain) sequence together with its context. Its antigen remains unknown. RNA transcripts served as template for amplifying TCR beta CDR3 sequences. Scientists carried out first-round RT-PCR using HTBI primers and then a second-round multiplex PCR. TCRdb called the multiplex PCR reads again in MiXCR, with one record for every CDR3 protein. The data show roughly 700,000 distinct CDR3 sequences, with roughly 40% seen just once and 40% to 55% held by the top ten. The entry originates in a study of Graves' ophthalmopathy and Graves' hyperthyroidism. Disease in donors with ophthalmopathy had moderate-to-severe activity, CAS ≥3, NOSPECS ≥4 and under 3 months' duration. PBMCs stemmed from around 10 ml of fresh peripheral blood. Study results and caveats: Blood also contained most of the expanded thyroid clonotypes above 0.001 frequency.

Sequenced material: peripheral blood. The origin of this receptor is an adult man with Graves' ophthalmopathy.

The CDR3 spells CASWTELPYEQYF. CDR3 in DNA: TGTGCCAGTTGGACCGAGCTCCCCTACGAGCAGTACTTC. This rearrangement joins TRBV6-5 to TRBJ2-7; D remains unclear. Trimming removed 9 bases at V and 2 bases at J, with 14 bases between. The CDR3 covers 13 residues. Per germline, CDR1 MNHEY and CDR2 SVGAGI.